This T cell receptor beta chain was obtained from a study of shared clonotypes between healthy human individuals. Study-wide background: Those who served as donors were a couple of women and three men between the ages of 18 and 49.

CDR1 and CDR2 (germline): MDHEN, SYDVKM. V trimming: 8 bases; J trimming: 5 bases; junction bases outside the gene matches: 7. The length of the CDR3 is 13 residues. The assay was immunoSEQ multiplex PCR, and TCRdb's table has in-frame clones only and misses some. The sample contains 950,000 to 1,200,000 clones, 60% to 85% of which appear only once. The source is a young man in good health. Some clones in this sample may be carry-over from other donors' samples. V is TRBV28 and J is TRBJ2-3; 7 nucleotides line up with TRBD2. The specimen was memory CD4+ T cells from PBMCs. Stated subset: CD45RA-negative fraction. The CDR3, as DNA: TGTGCCAGCCAGACTAGCCCCAGAGATACGCAGTATTTT. Translated, it gives CASQTSPRDTQYF.